This TCR beta chain was observed in a study of T cells after yellow fever vaccination. Regarding the study as a whole: CD4 and CD8 compartments shared a small share of clonotypes. Among primary-vaccination clones, most reappeared after the booster, at around 97% for CD4 and approximately 88% for CD8. Peaking on day 5 versus 15, the secondary response was faster but weaker.

The germline CDR1 and CDR2 sequences are MNHEY and SVGAGI. The CDR3 has 15 residues. Trimming removed 5 bases from V and 3 bases from J, with 15 bases in between. Points on this clonotype: The antigen is undetermined.

MiXCR was run by TCRdb on the 5' RACE reads, yielding one entry per CDR3 protein. Of a few hundred thousand distinct CDR3 sequences in the sample, over 10% are singletons; the top ten hold about 0.54%. Sequencing used CD4+ T cells sorted from PBMCs, obtained 45 days after the yellow fever booster vaccination. The V and J genes are TRBV6-5 and TRBJ2-3; D unclear. This TCR came from a man aged 25 to 45 who received the YFV17D yellow fever vaccine. The CDR3 nucleotides are TGTGCCAGCAGTACTCTAAACTACCTGACAGATACGCAGTATTTT. It is translated as CASSTLNYLTDTQYF.